The TCR beta chain under discussion was sequenced for a study of beta chain features in type 1 diabetes. General observations from the study: All four CD4+ subsets of Type 1 diabetes patients contained TCRB CDR3s that were moderately but significantly shorter. Patients showed naive, central memory and Treg TCRB repertoires that appeared more similar than those of healthy donors. Reduced insertions and increased deletions marked VDJ junctions in type 1 diabetes patients.

Isolated RNA was reverse transcribed in full, so expressed TCRB transcripts were sequenced. About 3.3 million reads, on average, came from each naive, central memory and regulatory T cell sample. Profiling relied on immunoSEQ multiplex PCR, and the TCRdb table lists in-frame clones only, not all of them. This sample has 680,000 or so clones; 13% occur once, and the top ten carry approximately 0.022%. Donors contributed one heparinised blood draw apiece, averaging around 100 mL. This clone has just a few counts. Its specificity is not known. The clonotype was recovered from a man between 18 and 35 years old with type 1 diabetes. What was sequenced was naive CD4+ T cells from blood.

Here the CDR3 DNA reads TGCGCCAGCAGCCGGGCTCAAGAGACCCAGTACTTC. Its translation is CASSRAQETQYF. This chain uses TRBV5-1 with TRBJ2-5; D is unclear. The CDR3 is 12 residues long. Trimming stripped 4 bases from V and 2 bases from J, with 6 bases between. Germline V gene sequence: CDR1 SGHRS, CDR2 YFSETQ.